Listed here is a single TCR beta chain. Its antigen remains unknown. The CDR3 has 16 amino acids. Per the germline V gene, CDR1 is LGHNA and CDR2 is YNFKEQ. Trimming removed 0 bases at V and 4 bases at J, with 15 bases between. Profiling relied on immunoSEQ multiplex PCR, and the TCRdb table lists in-frame clones only, not all of them. The repertoire table contains 150,000 or so clones. The record originates from a study of T cell responses to AZD1222 COVID-19 vaccine. Study results and limitations: Unmutated variant regions reportedly attract nearly half of all spike-specific TCRs.

The source material was peripheral blood. The chain links TRBV4-2 to TRBJ1-1, with D uncertain. This clonotype was obtained from an adult in good health. The DNA of the CDR3 is TGTGCCAGCAGCCAAGACCGGGATCGAGGGTCCACTGAAGCTTTCTTT. Translating it yields CASSQDRDRGSTEAFF.